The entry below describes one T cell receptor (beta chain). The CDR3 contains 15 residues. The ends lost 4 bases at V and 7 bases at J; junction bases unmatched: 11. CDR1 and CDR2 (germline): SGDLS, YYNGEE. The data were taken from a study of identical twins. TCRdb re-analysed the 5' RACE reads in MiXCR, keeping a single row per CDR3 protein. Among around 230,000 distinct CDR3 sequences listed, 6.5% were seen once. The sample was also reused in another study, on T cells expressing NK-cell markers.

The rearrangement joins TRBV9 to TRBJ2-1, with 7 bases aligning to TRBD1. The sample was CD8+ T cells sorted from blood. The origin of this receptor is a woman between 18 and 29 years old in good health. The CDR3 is CASSTRTQGWNEQFF. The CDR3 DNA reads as TGTGCCAGCAGCACGCGGACACAGGGGTGGAATGAGCAGTTCTTC. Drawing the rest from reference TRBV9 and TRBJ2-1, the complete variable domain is DSGVTQTPKHLITATGQRVTLRCSPRSGDLSVYWYQQSLDQGLQFLIQYYNGEERAKGNILERFSAQQFPDLHSELNLSSLELGDSALYFCASSTRTQGWNEQFFGPGTRLTVL.